These 20 T cell receptor beta chains were all obtained from the same sample, sequenced in a study of CXCR3-negative and CXCR3-positive naive CD8 T cells. UMI-labeled TRB cDNA libraries were prepared by 5' RACE. No DNA is given; TCRdb re-called the 5' RACE reads and lists each CDR3 protein once. The sample includes roughly 7,100 distinct CDR3 sequences. Sequences were obtained from naive CXCR3- CD8+ T cells from blood. The sample's subset: CD45RO-CCR7+CD27+CD95- naive CD8+ T cells lacking CXCR3 (TNR3-). These receptor sequences come from a human donor in good health. Some clones in this sample may be carry-over from other donors' samples.

The chain has TRBV29-1 and TRBJ2-3; TCRdb indicates TRBD2, and absent DNA this call remains unverified. This CDR3 has 16 amino acids. In germline, CDR1 is SQVTM, CDR2 ANQGSEA. CDR3 region: CSVAPLASGSTDTQYF.

This clonotype ranks as medium-sized in terms of frequency. The chain carries TRBV7-8 and TRBJ2-7; TCRdb indicates TRBD2, and absent DNA this call remains unverified. The V gene's germline CDR1 is SGHVS and CDR2 FQNEAQ. CDR3 length: 17 amino acids. CDR3 residues: CASSLEGRRDSPDEQYF.

This sequence joins TRBV7-9 and TRBJ1-1; the D gene TCRdb calls, TRBD1, cannot be checked with no DNA. In germline, CDR1 is SEHNR, CDR2 FQNEAQ (reference sequence). The CDR3 length is 14 residues. CDR3 in amino acids: CASSDSGHYTEAFF.

This clonotype is labeled medium-sized based on frequency. The gene calls are TRBV5-1 and TRBJ2-1. Germline assignment: CDR1 SGHRS and CDR2 YFSETQ. This CDR3 contains 12 residues. The CDR3 spells CASSLEGYEQFF.

Its frequency marks this clonotype as medium-sized. This rearrangement joins TRBV19 to TRBJ2-2; the TRBD2 assignment by TCRdb is unverifiable without DNA. This CDR3 has 13 residues. Germline V lookup: CDR1 LNHDA, CDR2 SQIVND (reference sequence). The CDR3 here is CASSISSGGELFF. The full variable domain, in which reference TRBV19 and TRBJ2-2 provide the parts outside the CDR3, is DGGITQSPKYLFRKEGQNVTLSCEQNLNHDAMYWYRQDPGQGLRLIYYSQIVNDFQKGDIAEGYSVSREKKESFPLTVTSAQKNPTAFYLCASSISSGGELFFGEGSRLTVL.

The CDR3 region is CASSLIPRGEDTEAFF. This chain uses TRBV7-3 with TRBJ1-1; TCRdb calls TRBD1, which cannot be checked without DNA. Germline CDR1 is SGHTA and CDR2 is FQGTGA. This CDR3 spans 16 amino acids.

V gene TRBV19 combines with J gene TRBJ2-2; TCRdb lists TRBD1, though no DNA is available to test this call. The CDR3 is 17 amino acids. Germline values: CDR1 LNHDA, CDR2 SQIVND (reference sequence). The CDR3 is CASRIPLDRTNTGELFF.

The chain is built from TRBV4-1 and TRBJ1-1; as DNA is missing, the TRBD1 call by TCRdb cannot be tested. The CDR3 runs to 15 residues. Germline CDR1 MGHRA, CDR2 YSYEKL. The CDR3 here is CASSQVRGMVTEAFF.

Frequency places this clonotype as medium-sized (0.01 to 0.1%). The chain employs TRBV4-2 and TRBJ2-7. This CDR3 has 16 amino acids. Germline lookup yields CDR1 LGHNA and CDR2 YNFKEQ. CDR3 sequence: CASSQNSRGSSYEQYF.

The chain links TRBV5-1 to TRBJ2-1; the D call of TRBD2 rests on TCRdb alone, since no DNA is present to check it. The V gene's germline CDR1 is SGHRS and CDR2 YFSETQ. This CDR3 contains 14 residues. The CDR3 here is CASSLGGSPNEQFF.

By frequency, this clonotype is medium-sized. This chain connects TRBV24-1 to TRBJ1-5; TCRdb indicates TRBD1, and absent DNA this call remains unverified. Germline lookup yields CDR1 KGHDR and CDR2 SFDVKD. The CDR3 has 14 residues. Here the CDR3 reads CATSGGQRNQPQHF.

V gene TRBV29-1 combines with J gene TRBJ2-1; TCRdb returns TRBD1, unconfirmable since there is no DNA. Germline CDR1 SQVTM, CDR2 ANQGSEA. This CDR3 region has 11 residues. CDR3 loop: CSVDGGNEQFF.

This clonotype is identified as medium-sized from frequency. J is TRBJ2-7 and V is TRBV19; the TCRdb call, TRBD1, lacks DNA for checking. Germline lookup yields CDR1 LNHDA and CDR2 SQIVND (reference sequence). The CDR3 loop spans 13 amino acids. The CDR3 is CASSSRDPYEQYF.

This clonotype is deemed medium-sized (0.01 to 0.1%) by its frequency. The rearrangement links TRBV20-1 to TRBJ2-1; TCRdb's D call of TRBD1 is untestable without DNA. This CDR3 is 12 amino acids long. Germline V gene data show CDR1 as DFQATT and CDR2 as SNEGSKA (reference sequence). This CDR3 reads CSAPGSALEQFF.

The chain combines TRBV28 with TRBJ2-5; the D call of TRBD2 rests on TCRdb alone, since no DNA is present to check it. The germline V gene has CDR1 MDHEN and CDR2 SYDVKM. CDR3 length: 14 amino acids. CDR3: CASSFVSGEETQYF.

The chain employs TRBV3-1 and TRBJ2-3; there is no DNA to check the TCRdb D call of TRBD2. This CDR3 is 17 amino acids long. CDR1 is LGHDT and CDR2 is YNNKEL in the germline V gene (reference sequence). The CDR3 sequence is CASSPHHPGAPTDTQYF.

The rearrangement joins TRBV29-1 to TRBJ1-2. The germline V gene encodes CDR1 SQVTM and CDR2 ANQGSEA. The CDR3 totals 13 residues. This CDR3 reads CSVESTDAAYYTF.

This clonotype is deemed medium-sized by its frequency. V is TRBV9 and J is TRBJ1-1; TCRdb's D call, TRBD1, is unchecked because there is no DNA. The CDR3 contains 12 residues. Germline V CDR1 and CDR2: SGDLS, YYNGEE. This CDR3 reads CASSVAGREAFF.

The V and J genes are TRBV29-1 and TRBJ1-1. This CDR3 has 12 amino acids. The germline V gene has CDR1 SQVTM and CDR2 ANQGSEA. CDR3 loop: CSAEGLGTEAFF.

The chain is built from TRBV4-1 and TRBJ2-1; TCRdb calls TRBD2, which cannot be checked without DNA. The CDR3 has 16 residues. CDR1 is MGHRA and CDR2 is YSYEKL in the germline V gene. The CDR3 region is CASSTIAEASYNEQFF.